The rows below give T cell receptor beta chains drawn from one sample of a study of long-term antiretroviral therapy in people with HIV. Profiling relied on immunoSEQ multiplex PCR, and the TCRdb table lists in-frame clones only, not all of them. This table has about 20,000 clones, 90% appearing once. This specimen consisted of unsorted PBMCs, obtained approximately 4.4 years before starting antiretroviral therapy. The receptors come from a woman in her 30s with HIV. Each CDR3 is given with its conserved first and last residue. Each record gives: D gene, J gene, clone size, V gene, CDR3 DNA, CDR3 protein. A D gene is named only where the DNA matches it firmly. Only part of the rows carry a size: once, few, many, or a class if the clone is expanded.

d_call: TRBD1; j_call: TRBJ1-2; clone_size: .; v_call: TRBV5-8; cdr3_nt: TGTGCCAGCACCCCGGGACAGGGGGCGCCGGGCTACACCTTC; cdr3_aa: CASTPGQGAPGYTF
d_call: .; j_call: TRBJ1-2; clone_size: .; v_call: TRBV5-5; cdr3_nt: TGTGCCAGCAGCTTGGGGGGGGTAGGAGGCTACACCTTC; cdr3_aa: CASSLGGVGGYTF
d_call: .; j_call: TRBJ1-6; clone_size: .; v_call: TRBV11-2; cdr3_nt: TGTGCCAGCAGCCACGCCAGATCCTATAATTCACCCCTCCACTTT; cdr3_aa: CASSHARSYNSPLHF
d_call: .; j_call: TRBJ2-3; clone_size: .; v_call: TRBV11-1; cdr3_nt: TGTGCCAGCAGCACCCCGGAGGGCCGAAGCACAGATACGCAGTATTTT; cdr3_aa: CASSTPEGRSTDTQYF
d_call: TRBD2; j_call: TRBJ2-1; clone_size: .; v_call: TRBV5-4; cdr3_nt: TGTGCCAGCAGTATCGGCGGGGGGGATTACAATGAGCAGTTCTTC; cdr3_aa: CASSIGGGDYNEQFF
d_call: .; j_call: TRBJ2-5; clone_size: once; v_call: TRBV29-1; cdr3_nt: TGCAGCGTTGATTTGATTCAAGAGACCCAGTACTTC; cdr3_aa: CSVDLIQETQYF
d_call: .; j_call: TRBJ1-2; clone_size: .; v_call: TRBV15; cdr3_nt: TGTGCCACCAGCAGGGCCGGGGGCTATGGCTACACCTTC; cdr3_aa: CATSRAGGYGYTF
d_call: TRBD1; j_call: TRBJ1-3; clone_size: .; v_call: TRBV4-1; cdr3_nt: TGCGCCAGCAGCCAACAGGCAGGGGGCTTTTTGGGTGGAAACACCATATATTTT; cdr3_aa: CASSQQAGGFLGGNTIYF
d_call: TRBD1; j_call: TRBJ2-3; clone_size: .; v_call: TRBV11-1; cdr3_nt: TGTGCCAGCAGCCTTCCGGGACAGGGGGCTTCAAAGGGAGATACGCAGTATTTT; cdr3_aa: CASSLPGQGASKGDTQYF
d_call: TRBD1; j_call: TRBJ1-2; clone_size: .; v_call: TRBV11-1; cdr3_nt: TGTGCCAGCAGGGGGACAGTGAACTATGGCTACACCTTC; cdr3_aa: CASRGTVNYGYTF
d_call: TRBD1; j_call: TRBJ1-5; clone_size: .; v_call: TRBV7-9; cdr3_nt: TGTGCCAGCAGCCTGACAGGGGATCAGCCCCAGCATTTT; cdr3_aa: CASSLTGDQPQHF
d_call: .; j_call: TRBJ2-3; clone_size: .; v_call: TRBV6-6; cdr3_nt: TGTGCCAGCAGTGCCCGGGGTAACACAGATACGCAGTATTTT; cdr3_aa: CASSARGNTDTQYF
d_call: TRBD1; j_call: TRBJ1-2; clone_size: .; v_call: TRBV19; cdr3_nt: TGTGCCACAAACAGGGGCGATGGCTACACCTTC; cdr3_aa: CATNRGDGYTF
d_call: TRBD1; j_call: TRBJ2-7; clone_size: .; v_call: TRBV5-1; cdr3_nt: TGCGCCAGCAGATACATAACAGGGGATCTGTACGAGCAGTACTTC; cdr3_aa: CASRYITGDLYEQYF